This T cell receptor (beta chain) stems from a study of blood T cell repertoires in COVID-19. Original data processing: Amplified reference gene primers provided the basis for estimating nucleated cell counts. Here immunoSEQ multiplex PCR was the method, and the copy in TCRdb shows in-frame clones only, minus some. V, J and clone size derive from that table, while D and trimming were established from the DNA sequence. Of tens of thousands of clones listed, 90% are singletons. Germline lookup yields CDR1 LGHNA and CDR2 YNFKEQ. The CDR3 consists of 15 residues. V lost 0 bases and J lost 5, with 13 bases in between.

The receptor comes from a man aged 50 to 60 with acute or convalescent COVID-19. The sequencing input was peripheral blood. The chain employs TRBV4-2 and TRBJ2-5; D is possibly TRBD1 (6 bases). Here the CDR3 DNA reads TGTGCCAGCAGCCAAGAGGGAGAGGGACACGAGACCCAGTACTTC. This codes for CASSQEGEGHETQYF.